This T cell receptor beta chain was sequenced for a study of cytomegalovirus exposure and HLA in healthy donors. Study information: The early release's HLA-typed donors yielded approximately 85 million unique TCRs.

The CDR3 is 17 residues long. Findings and caveats of the study: Clonal expansion, a later analysis showed, was greater in HLA-associated TCR beta chains than in equally common others.

The PCR had 60 Vbeta and 13 Jbeta primers. The table came from immunoSEQ multiplex PCR; TCRdb's copy has only in-frame clones and leaves some out. This table holds fewer than 30,000 clones, roughly 60% found once. Note on this clone: The target antigen is unknown.

The rearrangement links TRBV21-1 to TRBJ1-1; TRBD1, the table's D call, was not compared with the DNA. TRBV21-1 is a pseudogene segment. The TCR originated in a male donor in good health and CMV-seropositive. The sequenced material came from PBMCs. This CDR3 is CASSKAHFGQGDIEAFF. DNA for the CDR3: TGTGCCAGCAGCAAAGCCCACTTCGGACAGGGGGACATTGAAGCTTTCTTT.